This T cell receptor (beta chain) derives from a study of control samples from healthy donors and cancer patients. This table comes from immunoSEQ multiplex PCR, and its TCRdb copy is limited to in-frame clones, with some not included. The top ten hold 20% of the sample, which has about 82,000 clones, around 87% seen once. The germline V and J ends were trimmed by 4 bases and 7 bases, with 16 bases remaining between them. The germline V gene has CDR1 LGHNA and CDR2 YSLEER. This CDR3 has 15 amino acids. The sequenced sample consisted of blood. The chain recombines TRBV4-3 with TRBJ1-4; D might be TRBD1 (6 bases). The TCR was taken from a man aged 50 to 60 in good health. In nucleotides, the CDR3 is TGCGCCAGCAGCCTGGGGGGAGGGGGTAGTGAAAAACTGTTTTTT. Translated, it gives CASSLGGGGSEKLFF.